This is a list of T cell receptor beta chains from one sample in a study of T-cell memory formation after mild COVID-19. TCRdb reanalysed the 5' RACE reads using MiXCR and keeps one entry per CDR3 protein. Of roughly 190,000 distinct CDR3 sequences listed, about 10% are singletons. The specimen sequenced was PBMCs or a T cell subset sorted from them (not recorded which). Receptor source: a man aged 18 to 29 who had mild COVID-19 (a few samples of this study predate the infection). Cell type and time point are not known. Both conserved end residues are part of each CDR3. A D gene is named only where the DNA matches it firmly. For some rows the clone size is stated as once, few or many, or as a class when expanded; others skip it.

CDR3: CASSQVWGAAYEQYF
DNA: TGCGCCAGCAGCCAAGTGTGGGGGGCCGCCTACGAGCAGTACTTC
D: .
size: many
V: TRBV4-3
J: TRBJ2-7

CDR3: CSAPTTGAPVGTQYF
DNA: TGCAGTGCACCTACGACAGGGGCCCCGGTCGGGACCCAGTACTTC
D: TRBD1
size: few
V: TRBV20-1
J: TRBJ2-5

CDR3: CSANSGREAQYF
DNA: TGCAGTGCTAACTCCGGGCGGGAGGCCCAGTACTTC
D: TRBD2
size: .
V: TRBV20-1
J: TRBJ2-5

CDR3: CASSFGGADGYTF
DNA: TGCGCCAGCAGCTTTGGAGGGGCTGATGGCTACACCTTC
D: .
size: few
V: TRBV5-1
J: TRBJ1-2

CDR3: CSVRGRGNTIYF
DNA: TGCAGCGTAAGGGGGCGAGGAAACACCATATATTTT
D: TRBD1
size: .
V: TRBV29-1
J: TRBJ1-3

CDR3: CAIREGQGIYGYTF
DNA: TGTGCCATCAGAGAGGGACAGGGGATCTATGGCTACACCTTC
D: TRBD1
size: .
V: TRBV10-3
J: TRBJ1-2

CDR3: CASSFTTSAYNEQFF
DNA: TGCGCCAGCAGCTTCACGACTAGCGCCTACAATGAGCAGTTCTTC
D: TRBD2
size: few
V: TRBV5-1
J: TRBJ2-1

CDR3: CSAIRGFQNTEAFF
DNA: TGCAGTGCTATTCGTGGGTTCCAGAACACTGAAGCTTTCTTT
D: .
size: .
V: TRBV20-1
J: TRBJ1-1

CDR3: CASSQDLLTAPGTDTQYF
DNA: TGCGCCAGCAGCCAAGATTTATTGACAGCACCGGGCACAGATACGCAGTATTTT
D: .
size: many
V: TRBV4-3
J: TRBJ2-3

CDR3: CSARGNTIYF
DNA: TGCAGTGCTCGTGGAAACACCATATATTTT
D: .
size: many
V: TRBV20-1
J: TRBJ1-3

CDR3: CASSLDEGGSYNSPLHF
DNA: TGCGCCAGCAGCTTGGATGAGGGTGGGTCCTATAATTCACCCCTCCACTTT
D: .
size: few
V: TRBV5-1
J: TRBJ1-6

CDR3: CASSSRTDNEQFF
DNA: TGTGCCAGCAGTTCCCGGACAGACAATGAGCAGTTCTTC
D: .
size: many
V: TRBV12-3/TRBV12-4
J: TRBJ2-1

CDR3: CATSDTPGLAGGPSYNEQFF
DNA: TGTGCCACCAGTGATACGCCGGGACTAGCGGGGGGCCCCTCCTACAATGAGCAGTTCTTC
D: TRBD2
size: .
V: TRBV24-1
J: TRBJ2-1

CDR3: CASSFGGGAGETQYF
DNA: TGTGCCAGCAGCTTTGGCGGGGGGGCCGGAGAGACCCAGTACTTC
D: TRBD2
size: few
V: TRBV7-2
J: TRBJ2-5

CDR3: CASSLAPAGFGDSPLHF
DNA: TGTGCCAGCAGCTTAGCGCCCGCGGGCTTCGGTGATTCACCCCTCCACTTT
D: .
size: .
V: TRBV7-2
J: TRBJ1-6

CDR3: CASSLEDYGYTF
DNA: TGTGCCAGCAGTTTAGAAGATTATGGCTACACCTTC
D: .
size: few
V: TRBV28
J: TRBJ1-2

CDR3: CASIGDHGYTF
DNA: TGTGCCAGCATAGGGGACCATGGCTACACCTTC
D: .
size: few
V: TRBV7-2
J: TRBJ1-2

CDR3: CASSFGRSEYPGEAFF
DNA: TGCGCCAGCAGCTTCGGGAGGTCGGAATATCCCGGTGAAGCTTTCTTT
D: .
size: .
V: TRBV5-1
J: TRBJ1-1

CDR3: CASSSRQNTEAFF
DNA: TGTGCCAGCAGTTCCCGACAGAACACTGAAGCTTTCTTT
D: .
size: few
V: TRBV6-5
J: TRBJ1-1

CDR3: CASGNRGAQPQHF
DNA: TGTGCCAGCGGAAACAGGGGCGCTCAGCCCCAGCATTTT
D: TRBD1
size: .
V: TRBV5-6
J: TRBJ1-5

CDR3: CASSLRQGGKDTQYF
DNA: TGTGCCAGCTCCCTCAGACAGGGGGGCAAAGATACGCAGTATTTT
D: TRBD1
size: few
V: TRBV18
J: TRBJ2-3

CDR3: CASSPRRLIAVGFF
DNA: TGTGCCAGCAGCCCCCGGAGACTAATCGCAGTTGGGTTCTTC
D: .
size: few
V: TRBV7-9
J: TRBJ2-1

CDR3: CASSPPSGSDTEAFF
DNA: TGTGCCAGCTCACCACCGTCCGGGAGTGATACTGAAGCTTTCTTT
D: .
size: .
V: TRBV18
J: TRBJ1-1

CDR3: CASSPIAGVAKNIQYF
DNA: TGTGCCAGCAGCCCCATAGCGGGAGTAGCCAAAAACATTCAGTACTTC
D: TRBD2
size: few
V: TRBV3-1
J: TRBJ2-4

CDR3: CASSVLAGRDRTVETQYF
DNA: TGTGCCAGCAGCGTATTAGCAGGGCGGGACAGGACGGTTGAGACCCAGTACTTC
D: TRBD1
size: .
V: TRBV7-6
J: TRBJ2-5

CDR3: CASSEQGNTIYF
DNA: TGTGCCAGCAGTGAACAGGGAAACACCATATATTTT
D: .
size: .
V: TRBV2
J: TRBJ1-3